This T cell receptor (beta chain) was found in a study of T cell responses to AZD1222 COVID-19 vaccine. Study information: Pooling covered second doses at about 4 or about 12 weeks.

Germline assignment: CDR1 PRHDT and CDR2 FYEKMQ (reference sequence). This CDR3 spans 14 amino acids. Trimming at V came to 5 bases and at J to 5 bases, leaving 7 bases not matched to a gene. The table came from immunoSEQ multiplex PCR; TCRdb's copy has only in-frame clones and leaves some out. This table has over 100,000 clones, nearly 90% appearing once. V and J are TRBV13 and TRBJ1-1; 8 bases are a match to TRBD1. The specimen comprised peripheral blood, sampled on day 0 of AZD1222 vaccination. The TCR originated in an adult in good health. The CDR3 region is CASSAGQGGTEAFF. The CDR3 nucleotides are TGTGCCAGCAGCGCTGGACAGGGCGGGACTGAAGCTTTCTTT.